The present entry profiles one T cell receptor (beta chain) with its context. Germline CDR1 is DFQATT and CDR2 is SNEGSKA (reference sequence). Trimming left V 3 bases short and J 5 bases short, with 17 bases between. The length of the CDR3 is 14 residues. This record comes from a study of identical twins. Via MiXCR, TCRdb re-called the 5' RACE reads, giving one row per CDR3 protein. The sample holds roughly 750,000 distinct CDR3 sequences, 21% seen once. The same sample was also studied in work on T cells expressing NK-cell markers.

This TCR derives from a woman aged 18-30 years in good health. What was sequenced was PBMCs. This chain joins TRBV20-1 and TRBJ2-7; the D gene is possibly TRBD2 (5 bases). CDR3 bases: TGCAGTGCTAGGGTCCTAGCCGAGGGCAACGAGCAGTACTTC. Translation: CSARVLAEGNEQYF.